Listed below are T cell receptor beta chains from one sample, sequenced in a study of OX40 agonist ivuxolimab in advanced cancers. Only in-frame clones appear in the TCRdb table, and some are missing; sequencing was by immunoSEQ multiplex PCR. The sample carries 75,000 to 95,000 clones, 89% recorded once. Sample: CD4+ or CD8+ T cells sorted from blood, taken in a trial of the OX40 agonist ivuxolimab. These receptors were taken from an adult with an advanced solid tumor such as melanoma, head and neck, liver or kidney cancer. CDR3s include the opening cysteine and the closing phenylalanine or tryptophan.

>TRBV20-1|TRBJ2-5
CSERQGETQYF
>TRBV6-5|TRBJ2-3
CASRVIAGRTDTQYF
>TRBV7-2|TRBJ2-3
CASSPSGPSTDTQYF
>TRBV5-1|TRBJ2-3
CASSRDPGRQTDTQYF
>TRBV5-1|TRBJ2-2
CASSLGVTNTGELFF
>TRBV11-2|TRBJ2-7
CASSPRPRTAIEQYF
>TRBV5-1|TRBJ1-6
CASSIQGQGNSPLHF
>TRBV7-2|TRBJ2-2
CASSFSTREGAGELFF
>TRBV11-2|TRBJ2-2
CASSSGQGAGELFF
>TRBV28|TRBJ1-3
CASRTQGGPGNTIYF
>TRBV4-1|TRBJ2-3
CASSKRTSRTDTQYF
>TRBV10-2|TRBJ1-6
CASLKGRGDSDSPLHF
>TRBV5-6|TRBJ2-7
CASSSLAGRNKQYF
>TRBV28|TRBJ1-4
CASSSLPGTGNEKLFF
>TRBV5-6|TRBJ1-4
CASSLDRNEKLFF
>TRBV5-1|TRBJ1-2
CASSFLAPGNNYGYTF
>TRBV7-9|TRBJ2-1
CASSWDNEQFF
>TRBV2|TRBJ2-5
CASSLDRQETQYF
>TRBV7-8|TRBJ2-5
CASSRGETQYF
>TRBV7-8|TRBJ1-4
CASSLNPRGLVLKLFF
>TRBV7-3|TRBJ2-7
CASSRSGPQSEQYF
>TRBV9|TRBJ2-2
CASSADSRLLGELFF
>TRBV19|TRBJ2-1
CATQSGRSSYNEQFF
>TRBV14|TRBJ2-7
CASSPGTGVLYEQYF
>TRBV6-5|TRBJ2-7
CASSWDRGREQYF
>TRBV10-2|TRBJ2-1
CASSPGQFYNEQFF
>TRBV5-6|TRBJ1-4
CASSSGGGYEKLFF
>TRBV4-2|TRBJ1-2
CASSQASLGPYGYTF
>TRBV5-1|TRBJ1-1
CASSLGEFLTEAFF
>TRBV19|TRBJ2-6
CASRFSGANVLTF
>TRBV5-6|TRBJ1-2
CASSPDRGHFGYTF
>TRBV7-7|TRBJ1-4
CASSPGRSSNEKLFF
>TRBV10-3|TRBJ2-1
CAINGLAGVNEQFF
>TRBV28|TRBJ2-7
CASSSPGQGSYEQYF
>TRBV6-6|TRBJ1-4
CASSYGRVVFGEKLFF
>TRBV7-3|TRBJ2-3
CASSPRGSGTDTQYF
>TRBV6-1|TRBJ1-2
CASNNIQLTRDGYTF
>TRBV6-5|TRBJ2-7
CASSYGAGGGYEQYF
>TRBV6-6|TRBJ1-5
CASRNGGYDQPQHF